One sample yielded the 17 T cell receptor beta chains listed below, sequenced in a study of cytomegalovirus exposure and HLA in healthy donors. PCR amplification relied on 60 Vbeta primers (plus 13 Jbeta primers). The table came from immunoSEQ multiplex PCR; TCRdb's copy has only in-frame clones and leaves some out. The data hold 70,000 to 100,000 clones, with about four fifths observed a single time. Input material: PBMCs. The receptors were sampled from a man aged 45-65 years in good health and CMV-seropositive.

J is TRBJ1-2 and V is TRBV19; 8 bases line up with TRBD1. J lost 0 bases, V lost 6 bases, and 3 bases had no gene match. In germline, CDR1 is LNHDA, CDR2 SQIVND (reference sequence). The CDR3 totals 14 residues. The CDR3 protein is CASRKGQANYGYTF. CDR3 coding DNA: TGTGCCAGTAGGAAGGGACAGGCTAACTATGGCTACACCTTC.

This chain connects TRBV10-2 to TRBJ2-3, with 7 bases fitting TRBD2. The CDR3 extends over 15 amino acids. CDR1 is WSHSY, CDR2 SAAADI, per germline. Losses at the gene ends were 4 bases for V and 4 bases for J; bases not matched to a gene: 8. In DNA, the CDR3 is TGCGCCAGCAGTGGGCGACTAGCTACATCAGATACGCAGTATTTT. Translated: CASSGRLATSDTQYF.

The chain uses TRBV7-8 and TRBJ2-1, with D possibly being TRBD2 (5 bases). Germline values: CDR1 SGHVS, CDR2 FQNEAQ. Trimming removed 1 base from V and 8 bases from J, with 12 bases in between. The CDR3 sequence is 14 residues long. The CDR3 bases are TGTGCCAGCAGCTTAGAGGAGGTCCGCTATGAGCAGTTCTTC. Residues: CASSLEEVRYEQFF. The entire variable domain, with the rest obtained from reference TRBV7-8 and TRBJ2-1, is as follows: GAGVSQSPRYKVAKRGQDVALRCDPISGHVSLFWYQQALGQGPEFLTYFQNEAQLDKSGLPSDRFFAERPEGSVSTLKIQRTQQEDSAVYLCASSLEEVRYEQFFGPGTRLTVL.

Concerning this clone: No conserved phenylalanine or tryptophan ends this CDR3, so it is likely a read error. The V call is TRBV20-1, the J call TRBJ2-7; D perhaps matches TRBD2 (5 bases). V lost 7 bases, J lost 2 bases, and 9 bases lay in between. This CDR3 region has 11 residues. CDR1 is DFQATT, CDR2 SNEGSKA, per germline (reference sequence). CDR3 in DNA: TGCAGTGTCTTGCGGGCCTACGAGCAGTACCTC. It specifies CSVLRAYEQYL.

The CDR3 reads CASSQDMMMAGAQFF. The CDR3 coding sequence is TGTGCCAGCAGCCAAGATATGATGATGGCGGGAGCGCAGTTCTTC. The chain is built from TRBV14 and TRBJ2-1; 7 bases agree with TRBD2. The germline V gene has CDR1 SGHDN and CDR2 FVKESK. V trimming: 0 bases; J trimming: 12 bases; junction bases outside the gene matches: 11. This CDR3 region has 15 residues.

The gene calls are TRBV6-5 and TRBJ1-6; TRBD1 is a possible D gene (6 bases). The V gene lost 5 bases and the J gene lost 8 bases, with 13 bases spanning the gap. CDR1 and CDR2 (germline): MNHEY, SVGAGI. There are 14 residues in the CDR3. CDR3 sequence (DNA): TGTGCCAGCAGTGCTCAGGGGAACTATTCACCCCTCCACTTT. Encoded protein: CASSAQGNYSPLHF.

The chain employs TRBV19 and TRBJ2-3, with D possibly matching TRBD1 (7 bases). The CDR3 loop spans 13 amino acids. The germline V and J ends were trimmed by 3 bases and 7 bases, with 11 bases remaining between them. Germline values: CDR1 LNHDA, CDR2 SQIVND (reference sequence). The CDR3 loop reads CASSIDRDYTQYF. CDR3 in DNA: TGTGCCAGTAGTATCGACAGGGACTATACGCAGTATTTT.

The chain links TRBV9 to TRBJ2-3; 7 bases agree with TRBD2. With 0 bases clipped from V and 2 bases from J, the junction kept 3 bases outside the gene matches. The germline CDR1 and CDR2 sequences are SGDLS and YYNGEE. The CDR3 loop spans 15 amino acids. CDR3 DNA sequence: TGTGCCAGCAGCGTAGTTGGGGGGGACACAGATACGCAGTATTTT. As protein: CASSVVGGDTDTQYF. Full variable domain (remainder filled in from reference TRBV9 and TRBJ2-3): DSGVTQTPKHLITATGQRVTLRCSPRSGDLSVYWYQQSLDQGLQFLIQYYNGEERAKGNILERFSAQQFPDLHSELNLSSLELGDSALYFCASSVVGGDTDTQYFGPGTRLTVL.

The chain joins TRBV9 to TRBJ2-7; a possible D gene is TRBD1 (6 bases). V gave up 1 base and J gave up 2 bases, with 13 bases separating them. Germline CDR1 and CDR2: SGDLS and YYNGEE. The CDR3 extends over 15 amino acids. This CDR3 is CASSVTSGETYEQYF. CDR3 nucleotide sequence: TGTGCCAGCAGCGTAACGTCAGGGGAAACCTACGAGCAGTACTTC. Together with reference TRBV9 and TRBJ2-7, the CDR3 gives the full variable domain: DSGVTQTPKHLITATGQRVTLRCSPRSGDLSVYWYQQSLDQGLQFLIQYYNGEERAKGNILERFSAQQFPDLHSELNLSSLELGDSALYFCASSVTSGETYEQYFGPGTRLTVT.

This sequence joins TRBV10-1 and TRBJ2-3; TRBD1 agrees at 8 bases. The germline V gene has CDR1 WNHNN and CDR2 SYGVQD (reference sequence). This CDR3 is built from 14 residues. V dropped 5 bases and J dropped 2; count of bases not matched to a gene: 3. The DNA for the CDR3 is TGCGCCAGCAGTTTGGACAGGGACACAGATACGCAGTATTTT. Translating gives CASSLDRDTDTQYF.

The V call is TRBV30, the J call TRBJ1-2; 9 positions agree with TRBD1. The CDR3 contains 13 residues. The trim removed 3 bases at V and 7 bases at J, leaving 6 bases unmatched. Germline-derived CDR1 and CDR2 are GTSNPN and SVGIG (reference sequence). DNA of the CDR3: TGTGCCTGGAGGACACAGGGGGCGCTTGGCTACACCTTC. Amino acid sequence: CAWRTQGALGYTF.

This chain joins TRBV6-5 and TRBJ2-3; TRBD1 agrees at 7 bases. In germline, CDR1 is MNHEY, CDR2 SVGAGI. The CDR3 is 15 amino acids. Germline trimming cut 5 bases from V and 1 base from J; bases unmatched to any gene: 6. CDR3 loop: CASSINRGGTDTQYF. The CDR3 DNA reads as TGTGCCAGCAGTATAAACAGGGGAGGCACAGATACGCAGTATTTT.

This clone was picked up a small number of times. The CDR3 DNA sequence: TGTGCCACCAGCAGACACTCGGGAGCAGGGGGCGGACTTCAGCCCCAGCATTTT. It specifies CATSRHSGAGGGLQPQHF. The V call is TRBV15, the J call TRBJ1-5; 8 nucleotides match TRBD1. With 2 bases clipped from V and 6 bases from J, the junction kept 15 bases outside the gene matches. Germline V CDR1 and CDR2: LNHNV, YYDKDF (reference sequence). The CDR3 length is 18 residues.

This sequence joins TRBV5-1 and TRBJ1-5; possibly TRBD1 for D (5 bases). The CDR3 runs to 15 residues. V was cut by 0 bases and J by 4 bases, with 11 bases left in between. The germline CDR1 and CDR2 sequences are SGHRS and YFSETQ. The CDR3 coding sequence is TGCGCCAGCAGCTTGGGGGCAGGGCAGAATCAGCCCCAGCATTTT. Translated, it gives CASSLGAGQNQPQHF.

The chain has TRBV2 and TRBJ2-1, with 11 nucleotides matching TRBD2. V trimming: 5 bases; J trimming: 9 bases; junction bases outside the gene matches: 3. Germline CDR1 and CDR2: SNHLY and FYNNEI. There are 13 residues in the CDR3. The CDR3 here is CASSFLAGGEQFF. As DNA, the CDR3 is TGTGCCAGCAGTTTCCTAGCGGGAGGTGAGCAGTTCTTC.

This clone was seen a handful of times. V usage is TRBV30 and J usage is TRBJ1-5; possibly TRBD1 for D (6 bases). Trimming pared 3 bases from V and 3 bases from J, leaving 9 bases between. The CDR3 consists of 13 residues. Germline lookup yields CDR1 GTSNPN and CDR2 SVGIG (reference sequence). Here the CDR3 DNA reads TGTGCCTGGAGCCACAGGGCCAATCAGCCCCAGCATTTT. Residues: CAWSHRANQPQHF.

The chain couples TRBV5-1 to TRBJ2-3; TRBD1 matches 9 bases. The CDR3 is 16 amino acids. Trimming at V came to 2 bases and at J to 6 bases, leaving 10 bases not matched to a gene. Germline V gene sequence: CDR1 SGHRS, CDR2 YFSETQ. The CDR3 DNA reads TGCGCCAGCAGCTTAATAACCGGGACAGGGCCGGATACGCAGTATTTT. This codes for CASSLITGTGPDTQYF. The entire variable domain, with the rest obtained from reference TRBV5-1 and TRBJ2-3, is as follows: KAGVTQTPRYLIKTRGQQVTLSCSPISGHRSVSWYQQTPGQGLQFLFEYFSETQRNKGNFPGRFSGRQFSNSRSEMNVSTLELGDSALYLCASSLITGTGPDTQYFGPGTRLTVL.